This T cell receptor (beta chain) was documented in a study of T cells in Graves' hyperthyroidism and ophthalmopathy. Regarding the study as a whole: Blood samples included most of the expanded thyroid clonotypes exceeding 0.001.

V lost 2 bases and J lost 0, with 10 bases in between. Per the germline V gene, CDR1 is MDHEN and CDR2 is SYDVKM. CDR3 length: 16 residues. Amplified TCR beta CDR3 regions derived from RNA transcripts. HTBI primers were used for first-round RT-PCR of the TCR CDR3. One entry per CDR3 protein, called by TCRdb with MiXCR from the multiplex PCR reads. The sample contains about 250,000 distinct CDR3 sequences, almost 25% of which appear only once. This clonotype was recorded many times. Its cognate antigen is unknown. This TCR came from a woman between 40 and 55 years old with Graves' ophthalmopathy. The chain couples TRBV28 to TRBJ2-2; D unclear. Sequences were obtained from blood. CDR3 in DNA: TGTGCCAGCAGTTTAACTGAGCTCGCGAACACCGGGGAGCTGTTTTTT. This sequence encodes CASSLTELANTGELFF.